A selection of T cell receptor beta chains follows, all from one sample in a study of a mutant IDH1 vaccine in newly diagnosed glioma. Antigens of these TCRs are unknown. Produced via immunoSEQ multiplex PCR; TCRdb's table is partial and in-frame only. This sample has around 49,000 clones, with around 80% found just once. The sample consisted of PBMCs, taken from a glioma patient whose treatment included an IDH1 peptide vaccine. Every receptor here comes from a man in his fifties with glioma. CDR3s include the opening cysteine and the closing phenylalanine or tryptophan. A D gene is named only where the DNA matches it firmly. Rows give clone size only sometimes, using once, few, many, or a class for an expanded clone.

d_gene	abundance	v_gene	j_gene	CDR3nt	CDR3aa
NA	NA	TRBV30	TRBJ2-2	TGTGCCTGGAGTGTGTCCCTGAACACCGGGGAGCTGTTTTTT	CAWSVSLNTGELFF
TRBD1	NA	TRBV27	TRBJ2-4	TGTGCCAGCAGTTTATCAGGACAGGACCTAAACATTCAGTACTTC	CASSLSGQDLNIQYF
NA	NA	TRBV5-1	TRBJ2-7	TGCGCCAGCAGCTTGGGGCAGGGGGCGGGGGCTTACGAGCAGTACTTC	CASSLGQGAGAYEQYF
TRBD1	NA	TRBV7-9	TRBJ1-2	TGTGCCAGCAGCCTGGGACAGGGGAACTATGGCTACACCTTC	CASSLGQGNYGYTF
TRBD1	NA	TRBV30	TRBJ2-3	TGTGCCTGGCGAAGCGGACAGGGTTTGACAGATACGCAGTATTTT	CAWRSGQGLTDTQYF
TRBD2	NA	TRBV9	TRBJ2-3	TGTGCCAGCAGCGTAGCTGGGAGGGGTGGGGATACGCAGTATTTT	CASSVAGRGGDTQYF
NA	few	TRBV2	TRBJ1-1	TGTGCCAGCAGCGGTGGGGGGACTGAAGCTTTCTTT	CASSGGGTEAFF
TRBD1	once	TRBV4-3	TRBJ2-3	TGCGCCAGCAGCCAAGCCGCAGGGGGCGTCGGAGATACGCAGTATTTT	CASSQAAGGVGDTQYF
TRBD1	NA	TRBV28	TRBJ1-1	TGTGCCAGCACCGGGACAGGGGGAAAAGCTTTCTTT	CASTGTGGKAFF
TRBD1	NA	TRBV6-6	TRBJ1-5	TGTGCCAGCAGTCTCGGACAGGGAGCCCCTCAGCCCCAGCATTTT	CASSLGQGAPQPQHF
NA	NA	TRBV30	TRBJ2-4	NA	CAWAPGSTHGRYF
NA	once	TRBV9	TRBJ1-5	TGTGCCAGCAGCGTAGAAGGGGTTGGCCAGCCCCAGCATTTT	CASSVEGVGQPQHF
TRBD1	NA	TRBV29-1	TRBJ2-1	TGCAGTTCTGAGGGGGGACAGGGGGAATACAATGAGCAGTTCTTC	CSSEGGQGEYNEQFF
NA	NA	TRBV5-3	TRBJ1-1	TGTGCCAGAAGCACCTGGTTCCCTAGCCAGAGAGCTTTCTTT	CARSTWFPSQRAFF
TRBD1	NA	TRBV7-6	TRBJ2-2	TGTGCCAGCAGCTTAGGACAGGGAAGGACCGGGGAGCTGTTTTTT	CASSLGQGRTGELFF
NA	NA	TRBV9	TRBJ2-7	TGTGCCAGCAGCGTTGGAGGCCATCCGAACGAGCAGTACTTC	CASSVGGHPNEQYF
NA	NA	TRBV27	TRBJ2-1	TGTGCCAGCAGTTTAACGGGAAATGAGCAGTTCTTC	CASSLTGNEQFF
NA	NA	TRBV5-4	TRBJ2-3	TGTGCCAGCAGCTTGGAACTGGTTGAAGATACGCAGTATTTT	CASSLELVEDTQYF
TRBD1	few	TRBV5-1	TRBJ2-2	TGCGCCAGCAGCATCCGGGACAGGGGTCGAGGGGAGCTGTTTTTT	CASSIRDRGRGELFF
NA	NA	TRBV7-2	TRBJ1-3	TGTGCCAGCAGCCCCCCCGGCGGGCGGGCTGGAAACACCATATATTTT	CASSPPGGRAGNTIYF
NA	few	TRBV30	TRBJ1-6	TGTGCCTGGACCGCTTTGGGTTCACCCCTCCACTTT	CAWTALGSPLHF
TRBD2	NA	TRBV13	TRBJ2-3	TGTGCCAGCAGCTTAGGACTAGCGGGCTATAGCACAGATACGCAGTATTTT	CASSLGLAGYSTDTQYF
TRBD1	NA	TRBV6-6	TRBJ1-2	TGTGCCAGCAGTTTGACAGGGGATGGCTACACCTTC	CASSLTGDGYTF
TRBD1	NA	TRBV27	TRBJ2-3	TGTGCCAGCAGCTCCGGGACAGTAACAGATACGCAGTATTTT	CASSSGTVTDTQYF
NA	NA	TRBV5-1	TRBJ1-4	TGCGCCAGCAGCCCCAGGGGAGGAGACGAAAAACTGTTTTTT	CASSPRGGDEKLFF
NA	once	TRBV11-2	TRBJ1-1	TGTGCCAGCAGCCGCCGAAGGCAGGGGAACACTGAAGCTTTCTTT	CASSRRRQGNTEAFF
NA	NA	TRBV2	TRBJ2-5	TGTGCCAGCAGGCCCGGGACTGGAGGAGAGACCCAGTACTTC	CASRPGTGGETQYF
NA	NA	TRBV7-6	TRBJ2-7	TGTGCCAGCAGTCTCGGGAAAGGGGTCACCTACGAGCAGTACTTC	CASSLGKGVTYEQYF
TRBD2	NA	TRBV5-1	TRBJ2-1	TGCGCCAGCAGCGGCGGGGGCTCCTACAATGAGCAGTTCTTC	CASSGGGSYNEQFF
NA	NA	TRBV5-4	TRBJ1-2	TGTGCCAGCAGCCCCGGGGGGGAGTTAGGCTACACCTTC	CASSPGGELGYTF
NA	NA	TRBV5-6	TRBJ2-3	TGTGCCAGCAGCTTGATCGGGGCCCGCACAGATACGCAGTATTTT	CASSLIGARTDTQYF
TRBD1	NA	TRBV29-1	TRBJ2-7	TGCAGCGTTGATCAGTCCGGGACAGGGGCATCCTACGAGCAGTACTTC	CSVDQSGTGASYEQYF